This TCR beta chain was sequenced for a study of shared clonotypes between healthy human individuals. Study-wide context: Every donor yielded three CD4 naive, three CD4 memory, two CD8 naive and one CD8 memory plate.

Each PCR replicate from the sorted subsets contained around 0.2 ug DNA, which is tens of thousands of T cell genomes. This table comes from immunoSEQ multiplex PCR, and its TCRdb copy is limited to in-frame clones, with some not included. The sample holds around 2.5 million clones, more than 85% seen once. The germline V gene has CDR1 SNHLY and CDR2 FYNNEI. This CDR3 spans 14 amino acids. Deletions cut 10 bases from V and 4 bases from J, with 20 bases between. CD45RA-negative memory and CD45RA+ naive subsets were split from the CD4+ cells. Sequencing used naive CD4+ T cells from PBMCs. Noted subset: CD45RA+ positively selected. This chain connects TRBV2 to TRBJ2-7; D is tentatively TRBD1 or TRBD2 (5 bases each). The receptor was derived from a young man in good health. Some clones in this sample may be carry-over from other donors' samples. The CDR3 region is CATRGANPLYEQYF. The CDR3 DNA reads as TGTGCCACCCGAGGGGCCAACCCCCTTTACGAGCAGTACTTC.